Detailed here is one T cell receptor (beta chain). The entry originates in a study of blood T cell repertoires in COVID-19. Overall study: Spain, Italy and the United States supplied samples that represented acute and convalescent COVID-19. In each case, the material was cDNA or gDNA derived from T cells, B-cell-depleted T cells, or PBMCs.

Authors' methods: Quantification of nucleated cells was approximated via reference gene primer amplification. Profiling relied on immunoSEQ multiplex PCR, and the TCRdb table lists in-frame clones only, not all of them. V and J calls and clone size are those listed in that table; D and trimming were worked out from the DNA. The table shows 90,000 to 130,000 clones, with around 80% occurring only once. Germline V lookup: CDR1 SGHVS, CDR2 FQNEAQ. Trimming at V came to 5 bases and at J to 0 bases, leaving 15 bases not matched to a gene. The CDR3 has 18 amino acids. Sequencing was done on a sample of peripheral blood. This TCR was recovered from a woman in her 70s with acute or convalescent COVID-19. The V and J genes are TRBV7-8 and TRBJ2-7; TRBD1 agrees at 8 bases. CDR3 sequence: CASSLKTLGTGVSYEQYF. The CDR3 nucleotides read TGTGCCAGCAGCCTAAAGACCTTAGGGACAGGCGTCTCCTACGAGCAGTACTTC.